The table lists the clone carrying this T cell receptor (beta chain) with a few counts. Its antigen remains unidentified. These data are taken from a study of T-cell memory formation after mild COVID-19. Study-level results: Shrinking CD4+ clones were chiefly CM and EM; CD8+ ones were chiefly EMRA. Some responding clones appeared in pre-infection memory, suggesting cross-reactive memory joined.

5'RACE primed from the constant segment yielded TCR alpha and TCR beta cDNA libraries bearing sample barcodes and UMIs. TCRdb re-called the 5' RACE reads through MiXCR, storing one row per CDR3 protein. Of more than 350,000 distinct CDR3 sequences in the sample, roughly 15% were seen once. Material: PBMCs or a T cell subset sorted from them (not recorded which). The receptor's source is a man between 18 and 35 years old who had mild COVID-19 (a few samples of this study predate the infection). Cell type and time point are not known.

DNA of the CDR3: TGTGCCAGCAGCGTAGCCCCTTCGGTTAGCACAGATACGCAGTATTTT. It specifies CASSVAPSVSTDTQYF. This chain links TRBV9 with TRBJ2-3, with D uncertain. CDR1 is SGDLS and CDR2 is YYNGEE in the germline V gene. This CDR3 is built from 16 residues. Trimming removed 0 bases at V and 0 bases at J, with 11 bases between.